This T cell receptor (beta chain) was obtained from a study of T cells in Graves' hyperthyroidism and ophthalmopathy. RNA transcripts provided the source from which TCR beta CDR3 regions were amplified. The HTBI primer set served for first-round RT-PCR of the TCR CDR3. TCRdb analysed the multiplex PCR reads with MiXCR anew, one entry per CDR3 protein. The table includes about 350,000 distinct CDR3 sequences, roughly 20% detected once. General observations from the study: The model's output predicted ophthalmopathy at a median of about 6.5 months prior to onset.

Ten or more counts support this clonotype. Antigen specificity is unknown. Patients were excluded for uncontrolled infection, other autoimmune disease, pregnancy or lactation. This sample holds PBMCs from 10 ml fresh peripheral blood. The germline CDR1 and CDR2 sequences are MNHEY and SMNVEV (reference sequence). The CDR3 consists of 15 residues. Trimming cost V 6 bases and J 4 bases; bases outside gene matches: 10. This clonotype originated in a middle-aged woman with Graves' ophthalmopathy. The specimen was blood. The gene calls are TRBV27 and TRBJ1-2; TRBD1 matches 8 bases. The CDR3 bases are TGTGCCAGCAGAACAAATACAGGGGGGTTCTATGGCTACACCTTC. Residues: CASRTNTGGFYGYTF.